This TCR beta chain is drawn from a study of cytomegalovirus exposure and HLA in healthy donors. Both 60 Vbeta primers and 13 Jbeta primers went into the PCR. The method was immunoSEQ multiplex PCR; TCRdb's version includes in-frame clones alone and lacks a portion of them. The table has approximately 100,000 clones, 60% to 75% seen once. Per the germline V gene, CDR1 is SGHTA and CDR2 is FQGNSA. There are 16 residues in the CDR3. The V end lost 9 bases, the J end lost 0 bases, and 20 bases lay between the germline ends. This clone was seen only a few times. Sequencing was done on a sample of PBMCs. The clonotype comes from a male donor in good health and CMV-seropositive. The rearrangement links TRBV7-2 to TRBJ1-2, with D perhaps TRBD1 (5 bases). The CDR3 coding sequence is TGTGCCAGTTCGGGGGGGTCATTCGAATCTAACTATGGCTACACCTTC. Protein: CASSGGSFESNYGYTF.